These T cell receptor beta chains were read from a single sample in a study of response to subunit inactivated influenza vaccine. TCRdb reprocessed the RT-PCR reads with MiXCR, giving one entry per CDR3 protein. The repertoire holds 600,000 to 700,000 distinct CDR3 sequences, around 15% seen once, with 7.6% in the top ten. The source material was PBMCs from blood, sampled 14 to 15 days before vaccination. The receptors were sampled from a man aged 50-59 years who received an inactivated influenza vaccine. The conserved cysteine and the conserved F or W are not part of the CDR3 here. Fields, in order: V gene, J gene, CDR3 protein.

TRBV10-3	TRBJ1-6	AISESKTGRGNSPLH
TRBV4-2	TRBJ2-3	ASSHLPTSGFTDTQY
TRBV3-1	TRBJ2-6	ASSTHSTGTGANVLT
TRBV4-2	TRBJ2-3	ASSQPEGERQY
TRBV6-2/TRBV6-3	TRBJ1-5	ASSYPPALGVLLDNQPQH
TRBV6-5	TRBJ1-1	ASSNRGLYTEAF
TRBV24-1	TRBJ1-1	ATREGRGAEAF
TRBV11-3	TRBJ2-3	ASSSAGSTDTQY
TRBV28	TRBJ1-1	ASSLGDRVFTEAF
TRBV5-1	TRBJ2-7	ASSPDMSYEQY
TRBV18	TRBJ1-2	ASSPLTGVYT
TRBV21-1	TRBJ2-1	ASSKDRVGRFSDGNEQF
TRBV20-1	TRBJ2-1	SAKKREGYNEQF
TRBV7-2	TRBJ2-2	ASSLAGLADTGELF
TRBV3-1	TRBJ1-3	ASSYRGNSGNTIY
TRBV6-1	TRBJ1-5	ASTAGHLKEQPQH
TRBV18	TRBJ2-5	ASSPPSLAQY
TRBV5-6	TRBJ1-1	ASSLQDMNTEAF
TRBV7-2	TRBJ2-6	ASSLQGALAGANVLT
TRBV20-1	TRBJ1-1	SARKGGTRGTEAF
TRBV6-2/TRBV6-3	TRBJ2-3	ASRHGLAGSTDTQY
TRBV5-1	TRBJ2-1	ASSPYDSYNEQF
TRBV15	TRBJ2-7	ATSRDSGRNYEQY
TRBV12-3/TRBV12-4	TRBJ2-6	ASSLTRTGGANVLT
TRBV28	TRBJ2-7	VSSSIGNSYEQY
TRBV5-1	TRBJ2-1	ASSRELEQF
TRBV28	TRBJ1-2	ASNLDGYT
TRBV5-1	TRBJ2-1	ASSRSTSGGAHEQF
TRBV12-3/TRBV12-4	TRBJ1-5	ASSPQVGSRPQH
TRBV5-1	TRBJ2-5	ASSLDPGQGKTQY
TRBV14	TRBJ2-3	ASSQSRTLQY
TRBV30	TRBJ2-3	AWSVRGGVDTQY
TRBV14	TRBJ2-7	ASSQTGVYEQY
TRBV7-9	TRBJ1-1	ASSSQVAMNTEAF
TRBV6-1	TRBJ2-5	ASSESGGETQY
TRBV29-1	TRBJ2-1	SVDGRGRVDEQF
TRBV20-1	TRBJ2-1	SAQGRGGRNEQF
TRBV12-3/TRBV12-4	TRBJ2-7	ASSSSGTGIHEQY
TRBV4-3	TRBJ2-7	ASSQRPGGHYEQY
TRBV7-2	TRBJ2-2	ASSTRQGWSAGELF
TRBV5-1	TRBJ2-7	ASSLSQREGTVEQY